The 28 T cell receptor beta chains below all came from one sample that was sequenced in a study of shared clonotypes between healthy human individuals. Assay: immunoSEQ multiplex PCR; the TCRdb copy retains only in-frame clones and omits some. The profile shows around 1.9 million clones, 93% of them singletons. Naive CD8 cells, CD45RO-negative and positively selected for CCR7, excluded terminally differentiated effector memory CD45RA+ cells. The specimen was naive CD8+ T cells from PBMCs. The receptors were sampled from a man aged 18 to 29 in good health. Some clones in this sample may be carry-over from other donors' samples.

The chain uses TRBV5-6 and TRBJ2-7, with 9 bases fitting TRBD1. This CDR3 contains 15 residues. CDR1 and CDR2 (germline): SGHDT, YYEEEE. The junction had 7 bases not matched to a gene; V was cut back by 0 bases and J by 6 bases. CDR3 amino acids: CASSLAWTGASEQYF. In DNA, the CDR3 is TGTGCCAGCAGCTTGGCTTGGACAGGGGCTTCCGAGCAGTACTTC.

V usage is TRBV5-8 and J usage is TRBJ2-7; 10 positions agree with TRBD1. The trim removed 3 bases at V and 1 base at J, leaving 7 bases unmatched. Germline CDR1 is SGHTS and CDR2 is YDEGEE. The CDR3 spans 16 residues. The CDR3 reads CASSSLTGGASYEQYF. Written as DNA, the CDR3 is TGTGCCAGCAGCTCGCTGACAGGGGGCGCGTCCTACGAGCAGTACTTC.

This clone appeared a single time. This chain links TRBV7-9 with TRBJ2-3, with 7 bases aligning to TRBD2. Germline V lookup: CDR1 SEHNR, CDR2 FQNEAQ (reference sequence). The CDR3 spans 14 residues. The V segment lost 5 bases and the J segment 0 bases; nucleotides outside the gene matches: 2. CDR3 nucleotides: TGTGCCAGCAGCCACGGGGGGAGCACAGATACGCAGTATTTT. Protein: CASSHGGSTDTQYF.

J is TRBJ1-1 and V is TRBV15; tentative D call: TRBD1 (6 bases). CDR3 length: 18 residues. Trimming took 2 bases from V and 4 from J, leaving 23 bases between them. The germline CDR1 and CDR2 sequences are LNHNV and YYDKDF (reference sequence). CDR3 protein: CATSRFRWTEGGSTEAFF. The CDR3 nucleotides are TGTGCCACCAGCAGATTTAGATGGACGGAGGGGGGGAGCACTGAAGCTTTCTTT. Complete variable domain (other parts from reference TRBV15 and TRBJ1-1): DAMVIQNPRYQVTQFGKPVTLSCSQTLNHNVMYWYQQKSSQAPKLLFHYYDKDFNNEADTPDNFQSRRPNTSFCFLDIRSPGLGDTAMYLCATSRFRWTEGGSTEAFFGQGTRLTVV.

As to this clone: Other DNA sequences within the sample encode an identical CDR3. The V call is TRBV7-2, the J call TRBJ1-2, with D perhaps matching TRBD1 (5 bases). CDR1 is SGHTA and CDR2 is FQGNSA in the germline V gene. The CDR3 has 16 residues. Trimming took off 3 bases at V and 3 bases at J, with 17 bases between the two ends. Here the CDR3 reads CASSFLGEGRDYGYTF. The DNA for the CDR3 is TGTGCCAGCAGCTTCCTAGGAGAGGGGCGTGACTATGGCTACACCTTC.

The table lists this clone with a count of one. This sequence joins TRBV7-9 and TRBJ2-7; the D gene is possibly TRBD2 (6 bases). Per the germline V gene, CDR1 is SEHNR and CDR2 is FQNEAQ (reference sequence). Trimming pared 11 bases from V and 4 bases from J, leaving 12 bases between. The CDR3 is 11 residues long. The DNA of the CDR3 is TGTGCCCTTAGAGGGACTTACGAGCAGTACTTC. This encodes CALRGTYEQYF.

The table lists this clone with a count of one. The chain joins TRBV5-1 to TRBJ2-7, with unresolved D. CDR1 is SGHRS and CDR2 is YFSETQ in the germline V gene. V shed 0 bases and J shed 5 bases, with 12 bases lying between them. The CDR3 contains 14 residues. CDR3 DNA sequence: TGCGCCAGCAGCTTGGCCACCGGCAGAGACGAGCAGTACTTC. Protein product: CASSLATGRDEQYF.

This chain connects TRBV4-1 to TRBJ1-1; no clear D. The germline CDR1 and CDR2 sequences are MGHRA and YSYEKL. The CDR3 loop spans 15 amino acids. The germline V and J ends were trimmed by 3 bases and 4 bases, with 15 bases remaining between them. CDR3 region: CASSQLVIPGTEAFF. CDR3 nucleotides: TGCGCCAGCAGCCAGCTCGTCATCCCGGGCACTGAAGCTTTCTTT.

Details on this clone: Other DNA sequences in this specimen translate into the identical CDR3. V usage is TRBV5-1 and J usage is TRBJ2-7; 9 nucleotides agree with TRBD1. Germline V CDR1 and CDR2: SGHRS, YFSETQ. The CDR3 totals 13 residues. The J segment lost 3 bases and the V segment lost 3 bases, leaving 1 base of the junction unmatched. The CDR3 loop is CASSWGQGYEQYF. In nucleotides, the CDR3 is TGCGCCAGCAGCTGGGGACAGGGCTACGAGCAGTACTTC.

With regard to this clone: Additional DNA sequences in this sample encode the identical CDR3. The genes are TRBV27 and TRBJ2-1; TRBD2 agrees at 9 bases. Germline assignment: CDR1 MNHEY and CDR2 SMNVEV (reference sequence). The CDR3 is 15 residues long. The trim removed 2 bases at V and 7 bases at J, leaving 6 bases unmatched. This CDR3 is CASSLAGGPGNEQFF. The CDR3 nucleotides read TGTGCCAGCAGTTTAGCGGGAGGGCCAGGTAATGAGCAGTTCTTC.

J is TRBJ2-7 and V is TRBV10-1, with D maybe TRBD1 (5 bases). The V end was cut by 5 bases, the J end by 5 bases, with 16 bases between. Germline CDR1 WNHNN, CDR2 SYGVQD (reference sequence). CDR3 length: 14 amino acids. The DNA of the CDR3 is TGCGCCAGCAGTATGTCAGGGCTTCTCGACGAGCAGTACTTC. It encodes CASSMSGLLDEQYF.

The CDR3 spells CASSLVGAWENYGYTF. The CDR3 DNA reads TGTGCCAGCAGTTTGGTGGGCGCGTGGGAAAACTATGGCTACACCTTC. This chain uses TRBV27 with TRBJ1-2; no reliable D call. Germline V CDR1 and CDR2: MNHEY, SMNVEV (reference sequence). V shed 3 bases and J shed 2 bases, with 16 bases lying between them. This CDR3 has 16 residues.

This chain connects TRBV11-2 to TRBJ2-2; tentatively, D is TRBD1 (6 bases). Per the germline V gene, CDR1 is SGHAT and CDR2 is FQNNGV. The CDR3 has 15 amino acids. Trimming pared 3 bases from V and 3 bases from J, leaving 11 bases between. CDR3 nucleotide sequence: TGTGCCAGCAGCTTGTGGGACAAGTACACCGGGGAGCTGTTTTTT. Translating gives CASSLWDKYTGELFF.

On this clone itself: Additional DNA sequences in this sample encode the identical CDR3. The CDR3 nucleotides read TGTGCCAGTACCCGGACAGCGAACACTGAAGCTTTCTTT. The encoded protein is CASTRTANTEAFF. This chain uses TRBV19 with TRBJ1-1; possible D gene TRBD1, 6 bases. The germline V and J ends were trimmed by 7 bases and 1 base, with 10 bases remaining between them. The length of the CDR3 is 13 residues. Germline V gives CDR1 LNHDA, CDR2 SQIVND (reference sequence).

CDR3 region: CASTLSGESYEQYF. As DNA, the CDR3 is TGTGCCAGCACTCTAAGCGGGGAATCCTACGAGCAGTACTTC. The chain uses TRBV28 and TRBJ2-7; the match to TRBD2 covers 7 bases. Germline trimming cut 7 bases from V and 1 base from J; bases unmatched to any gene: 7. CDR1 and CDR2 (germline): MDHEN, SYDVKM. The CDR3 runs 14 residues.

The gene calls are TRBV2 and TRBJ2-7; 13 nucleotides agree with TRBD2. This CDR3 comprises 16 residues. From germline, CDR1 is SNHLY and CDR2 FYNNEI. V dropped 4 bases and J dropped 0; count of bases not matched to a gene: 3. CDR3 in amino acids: CASSAGTSGISYEQYF. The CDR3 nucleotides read TGTGCCAGCAGTGCCGGGACTAGCGGGATCTCCTACGAGCAGTACTTC.

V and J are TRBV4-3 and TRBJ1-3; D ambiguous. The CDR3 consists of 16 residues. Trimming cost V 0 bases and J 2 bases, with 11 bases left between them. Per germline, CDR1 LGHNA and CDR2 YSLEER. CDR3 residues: CASSQDRQAAGNTIYF. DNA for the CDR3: TGCGCCAGCAGCCAAGATCGGCAGGCTGCTGGAAACACCATATATTTT.

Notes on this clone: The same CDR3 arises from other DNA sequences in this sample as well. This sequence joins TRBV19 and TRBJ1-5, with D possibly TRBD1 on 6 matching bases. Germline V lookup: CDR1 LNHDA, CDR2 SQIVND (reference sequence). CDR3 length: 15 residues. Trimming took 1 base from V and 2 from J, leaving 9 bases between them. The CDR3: CASSIVPGGNQPQHF. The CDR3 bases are TGTGCCAGTAGTATAGTGCCAGGGGGCAATCAGCCCCAGCATTTT.

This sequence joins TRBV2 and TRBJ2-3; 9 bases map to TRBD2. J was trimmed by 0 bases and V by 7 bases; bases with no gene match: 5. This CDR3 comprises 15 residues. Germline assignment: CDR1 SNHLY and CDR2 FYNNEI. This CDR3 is CASIFGTSSTDTQYF. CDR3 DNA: TGTGCCAGCATTTTTGGGACTAGCAGCACAGATACGCAGTATTTT.

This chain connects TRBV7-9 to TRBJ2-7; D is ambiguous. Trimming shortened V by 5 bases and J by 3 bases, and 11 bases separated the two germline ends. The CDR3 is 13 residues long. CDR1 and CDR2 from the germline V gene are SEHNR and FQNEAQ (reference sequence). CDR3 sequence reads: CASSIPGFYEQYF. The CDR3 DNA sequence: TGTGCCAGCAGCATCCCGGGTTTCTACGAGCAGTACTTC.

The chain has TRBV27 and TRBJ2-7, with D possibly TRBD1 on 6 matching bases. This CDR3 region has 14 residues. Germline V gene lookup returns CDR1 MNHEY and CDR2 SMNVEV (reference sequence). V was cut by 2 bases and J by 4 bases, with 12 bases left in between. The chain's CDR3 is CASSLRNRAYEQYF. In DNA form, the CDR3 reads TGTGCCAGCAGTTTAAGGAACAGGGCGTACGAGCAGTACTTC.

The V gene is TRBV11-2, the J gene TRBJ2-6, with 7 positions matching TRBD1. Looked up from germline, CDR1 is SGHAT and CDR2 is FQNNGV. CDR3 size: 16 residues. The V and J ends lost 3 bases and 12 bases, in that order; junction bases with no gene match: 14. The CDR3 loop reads CASSFVARPGTVVLTF. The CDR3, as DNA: TGTGCCAGCAGCTTTGTGGCCCGTCCCGGGACAGTCGTCCTGACTTTC.

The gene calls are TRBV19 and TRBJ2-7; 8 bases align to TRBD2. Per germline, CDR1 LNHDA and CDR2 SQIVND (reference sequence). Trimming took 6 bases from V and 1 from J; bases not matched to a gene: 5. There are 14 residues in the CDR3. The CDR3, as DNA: TGTGCCAGTAGCCCCGAGCGGGGGTCCTACGAGCAGTACTTC. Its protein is CASSPERGSYEQYF.

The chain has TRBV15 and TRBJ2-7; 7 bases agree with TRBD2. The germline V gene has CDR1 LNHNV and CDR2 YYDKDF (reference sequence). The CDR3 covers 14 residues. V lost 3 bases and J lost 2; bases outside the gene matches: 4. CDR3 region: CATSRERGPYEQYF. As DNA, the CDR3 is TGTGCCACCAGCAGGGAGCGGGGCCCCTACGAGCAGTACTTC.

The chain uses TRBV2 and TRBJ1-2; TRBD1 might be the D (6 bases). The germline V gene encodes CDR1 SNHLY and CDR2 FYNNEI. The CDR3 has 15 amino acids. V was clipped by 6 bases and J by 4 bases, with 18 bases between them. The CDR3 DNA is TGTGCCAGCAGACAACGAGGGACACACTTCTATGGCTACACCTTC. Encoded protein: CASRQRGTHFYGYTF.

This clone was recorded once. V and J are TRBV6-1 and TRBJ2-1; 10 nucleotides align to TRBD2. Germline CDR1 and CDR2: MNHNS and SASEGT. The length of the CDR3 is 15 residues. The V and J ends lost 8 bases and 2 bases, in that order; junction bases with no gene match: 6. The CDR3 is CASYPGTSAYNEQFF. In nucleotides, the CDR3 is TGTGCCAGCTATCCCGGGACTAGCGCCTACAATGAGCAGTTCTTC.

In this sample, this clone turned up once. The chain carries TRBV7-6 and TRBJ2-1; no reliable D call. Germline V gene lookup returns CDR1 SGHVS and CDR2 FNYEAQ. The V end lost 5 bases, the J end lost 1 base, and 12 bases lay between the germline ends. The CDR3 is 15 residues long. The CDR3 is CASSRFRESYNEQFF. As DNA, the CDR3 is TGTGCCAGCAGCCGATTTAGGGAATCCTACAATGAGCAGTTCTTC.

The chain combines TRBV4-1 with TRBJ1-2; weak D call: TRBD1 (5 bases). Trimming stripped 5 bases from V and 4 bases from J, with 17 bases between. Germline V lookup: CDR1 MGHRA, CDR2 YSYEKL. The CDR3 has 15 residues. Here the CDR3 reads CASSSSQGSGYGYTF. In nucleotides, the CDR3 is TGCGCCAGCAGCTCCTCTCAGGGCTCTGGCTATGGCTACACCTTC.